One sample yielded the 8 T cell receptor beta chains listed below, sequenced in a study of blood T cell repertoires in COVID-19. Only in-frame clones appear in the TCRdb table, and some are missing; sequencing was by immunoSEQ multiplex PCR. The sample lists approximately 220,000 clones; around 90% were seen once. Sequencing used PBMCs or T cells enriched from blood (not recorded which). Every receptor here comes from a woman in her 30s who had recovered from COVID-19.

In its sample, this clone was seen once. This rearrangement joins TRBV11-2 to TRBJ1-2; maybe TRBD1 (6 bases). Germline CDR1 reads SGHAT; CDR2 reads FQNNGV. This CDR3 is 14 amino acids long. The V and J ends lost 5 bases and 3 bases respectively, with 13 bases between them. CDR3 amino acids: CASSPPGAYYGYTF. In DNA, the CDR3 is TGTGCCAGCAGCCCCCCAGGGGCCTACTATGGCTACACCTTC. Full variable domain (outside the CDR3, taken from reference TRBV11-2 and TRBJ1-2): EAGVAQSPRYKIIEKRQSVAFWCNPISGHATLYWYQQILGQGPKLLIQFQNNGVVDDSQLPKDRFSAERLKGVDSTLKIQPAKLEDSAVYLCASSPPGAYYGYTFGSGTRLTVV.

The genes are TRBV6-2 or TRBV6-3 and TRBJ2-7; no definite D call. There are 11 residues in the CDR3. From germline, CDR1 is MNHEY and CDR2 SVGEGT. Between the trimmed V and J ends, which lost 3 bases and 5 bases, there was a span of 5 bases. DNA of the CDR3: TGTGCCAGCAGTTATCCGGACGAGCAGTACTTC. Translating gives CASSYPDEQYF.

The chain recombines TRBV11-2 with TRBJ1-5; no definite D call. The V gene lost 8 bases and the J gene lost 6 bases, with 14 bases spanning the gap. This CDR3 comprises 13 residues. Looked up from germline, CDR1 is SGHAT and CDR2 is FQNNGV. Here the CDR3 reads CASGFGGIQPQHF. The CDR3 DNA follows: TGTGCCAGCGGTTTCGGAGGGATTCAGCCCCAGCATTTT.

J is TRBJ2-2 and V is TRBV2; TRBD1 matches at 11 bases. V gave up 8 bases and J gave up 5 bases; unmatched junction bases: 10. The CDR3 has 16 residues. Germline CDR1 reads SNHLY; CDR2 reads FYNNEI. Written as DNA, the CDR3 is TGTGCCAGCGGATTACACGGGACAGGGGGGACCGGGGAGCTGTTTTTT. Translation gives CASGLHGTGGTGELFF.

The chain combines TRBV2 with TRBJ2-2; possible D gene TRBD1, 5 bases. The V gene's germline CDR1 is SNHLY and CDR2 FYNNEI. V gave up 8 bases and J gave up 6 bases, with 13 bases separating them. This CDR3 comprises 13 residues. The CDR3 reads CASRLDNPGELFF. The CDR3 nucleotides are TGTGCCAGCCGCTTGGACAATCCCGGGGAGCTGTTTTTT.

The chain carries TRBV11-2 and TRBJ2-1, with D possibly being TRBD2 (7 bases). The CDR3 consists of 15 residues. Per germline, CDR1 SGHAT and CDR2 FQNNGV. V gave up 1 base and J gave up 7 bases, with 14 bases separating them. CDR3 DNA sequence: TGTGCCAGCAGCTTAGGAGGGGGGGCCTTGAATGAGCAGTTCTTC. This translates into CASSLGGGALNEQFF.

This chain connects TRBV3-1 (or the pseudogene TRBV3-2) to TRBJ2-7, with 11 bases lining up with TRBD2. This CDR3 has 15 amino acids. After removal of 5 bases from V and 5 bases from J, the junction contained 8 bases not matched to a gene. Germline lookup yields CDR1 LGHDT and CDR2 YNNKEL (reference sequence). The CDR3 region is CASSTNSGGENEQYF. CDR3 DNA sequence: TGTGCCAGCAGCACCAATAGCGGGGGGGAAAACGAGCAGTACTTC.

V usage is TRBV5-4 and J usage is TRBJ2-3, with TRBD2 identical over 12 bases. Germline V gives CDR1 SGHNT, CDR2 YYREEE (reference sequence). This CDR3 comprises 16 residues. V shed 3 bases, J shed 4 bases, and the junction held 6 bases outside the gene matches. CDR3 DNA sequence: TGTGCCAGCAGCTCAGCTAGCGGGGGGGCATCAGATACGCAGTATTTT. Amino acid sequence: CASSSASGGASDTQYF.